This TCR beta chain was retrieved from a study of T cell repertoires in aging, cancer and after chemotherapy. The ends lost 3 bases at V and 4 bases at J; junction bases unmatched: 15. The V gene's germline CDR1 is SGDLS and CDR2 YYNGEE. This CDR3 is built from 21 residues. Peripheral blood genomic DNA, not sorted cells or RNA, was the template. Rearranged V-D-J TRB sequences were amplified with a mixed TRB-A/B primer pool. TCRdb re-derived calls from the multiplex PCR reads in MiXCR, one entry per CDR3 protein. The sample has a few thousand distinct CDR3 sequences, approximately 26% seen once. This clonotype was sampled from a human donor with a blood cancer. Sequencing was done on a sample of blood. V usage is TRBV9 and J usage is TRBJ2-2, with TRBD2 matching over 16 bases. Here the CDR3 reads CASSAAGTSGRARESTGELFF. The CDR3, as DNA: TGTGCCAGCAGCGCCGCAGGGACTAGCGGGAGGGCCAGAGAGAGCACCGGGGAGCTGTTTTTT.